This T cell receptor beta chain was documented in a study of blood T cells in healthy people across ages. Study-level findings and limits: Unsorted PBMCs ruled out conclusive naive versus antigen-experienced comparison.

About this clonotype itself: Antigen unknown.

This CDR3 has 14 residues. The ends were cut back, 4 bases at V and 6 bases at J, with 13 bases in the middle. Together with a sample-barcoded 5' primer, a J-beta primer mix was included in a second PCR lasting about 7 to 11 cycles. TCRdb analysed the 5' RACE reads with MiXCR anew, one entry per CDR3 protein. The sample shows around 2 million distinct CDR3 sequences, approximately 40% of them seen only once. The chain recombines TRBV12-3 or TRBV12-4 with TRBJ1-5, with D possibly TRBD1 on 6 matching bases. This TCR derives from a human donor in good health. The sequenced sample was blood. CDR3: CASSSAGGGQPQHF. Written as DNA, the CDR3 is TGTGCCAGCAGTTCCGCGGGGGGCGGTCAGCCCCAGCATTTT.